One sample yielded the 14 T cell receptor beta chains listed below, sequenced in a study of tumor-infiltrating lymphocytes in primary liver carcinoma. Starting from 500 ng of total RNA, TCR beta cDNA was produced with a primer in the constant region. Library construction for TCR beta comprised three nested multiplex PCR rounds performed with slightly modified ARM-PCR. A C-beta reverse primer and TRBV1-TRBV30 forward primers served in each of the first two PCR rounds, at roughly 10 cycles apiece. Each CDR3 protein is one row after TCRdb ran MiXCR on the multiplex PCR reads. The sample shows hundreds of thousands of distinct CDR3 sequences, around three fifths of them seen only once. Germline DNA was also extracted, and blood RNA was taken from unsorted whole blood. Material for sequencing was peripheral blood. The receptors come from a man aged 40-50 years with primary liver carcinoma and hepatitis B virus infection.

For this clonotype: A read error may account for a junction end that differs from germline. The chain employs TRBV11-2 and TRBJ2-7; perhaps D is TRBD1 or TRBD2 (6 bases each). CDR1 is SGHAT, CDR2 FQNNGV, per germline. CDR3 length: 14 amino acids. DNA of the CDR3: TGTGCCAGTAGCTTGGGCCCGTCAGTGAAGGGGGGGTACTTC. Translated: CASSLGPSVKGGYF.

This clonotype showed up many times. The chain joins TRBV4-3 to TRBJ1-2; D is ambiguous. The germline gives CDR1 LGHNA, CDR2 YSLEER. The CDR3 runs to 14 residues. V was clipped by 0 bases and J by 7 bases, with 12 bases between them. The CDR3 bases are TGCGCCAGCAGCCAAGAGGTTGGGCTCCGTGGCTACACCTTC. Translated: CASSQEVGLRGYTF.

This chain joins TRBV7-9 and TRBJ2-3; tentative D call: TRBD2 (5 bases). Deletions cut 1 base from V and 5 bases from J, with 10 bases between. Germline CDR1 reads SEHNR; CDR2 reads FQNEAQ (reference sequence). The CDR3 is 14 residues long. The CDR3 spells CASSLEAGGDTQYF. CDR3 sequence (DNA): TGTGCCAGCAGCTTAGAGGCGGGCGGAGATACGCAGTATTTT. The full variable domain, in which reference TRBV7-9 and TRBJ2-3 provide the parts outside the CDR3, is DTGVSQNPRHKITKRGQNVTFRCDPISEHNRLYWYRQTLGQGPEFLTYFQNEAQLEKSRLLSDRFSAERPKGSFSTLEIQRTEQGDSAMYLCASSLEAGGDTQYFGPGTRLTVL.

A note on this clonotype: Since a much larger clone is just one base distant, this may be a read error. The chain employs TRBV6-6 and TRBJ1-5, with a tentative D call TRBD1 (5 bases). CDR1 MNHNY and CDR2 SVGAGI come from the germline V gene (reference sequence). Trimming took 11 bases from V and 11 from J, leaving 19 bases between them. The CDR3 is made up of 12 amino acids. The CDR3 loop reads CAAREGSQSQHF. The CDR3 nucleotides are TGTGCCGCCAGGGAAGGGAGCCAGTCCCAGCATTTT.

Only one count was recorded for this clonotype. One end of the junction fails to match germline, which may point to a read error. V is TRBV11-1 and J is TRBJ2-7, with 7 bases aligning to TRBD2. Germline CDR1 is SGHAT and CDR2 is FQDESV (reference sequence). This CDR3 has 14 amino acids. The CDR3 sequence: CANSSAGKTYEQYF. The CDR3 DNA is TGTGCCAACAGCTCAGCGGGGAAAACCTACGAGCAGTACTTC.

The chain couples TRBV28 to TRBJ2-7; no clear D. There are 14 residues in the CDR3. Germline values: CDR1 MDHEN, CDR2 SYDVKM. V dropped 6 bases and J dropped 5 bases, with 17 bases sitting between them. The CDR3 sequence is CASSPAPGRDEQYF. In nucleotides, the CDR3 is TGTGCCAGCAGCCCCGCCCCGGGTAGGGACGAGCAGTACTTC.

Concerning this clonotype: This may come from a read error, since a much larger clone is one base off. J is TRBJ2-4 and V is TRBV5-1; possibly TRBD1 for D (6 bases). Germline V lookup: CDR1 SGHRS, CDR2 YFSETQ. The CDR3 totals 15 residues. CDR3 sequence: CASSLRGFEENIQHF. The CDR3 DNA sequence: TGCGCCAGCAGCTTGAGGGGGTTTGAAGAAAACATTCAGCACTTC.

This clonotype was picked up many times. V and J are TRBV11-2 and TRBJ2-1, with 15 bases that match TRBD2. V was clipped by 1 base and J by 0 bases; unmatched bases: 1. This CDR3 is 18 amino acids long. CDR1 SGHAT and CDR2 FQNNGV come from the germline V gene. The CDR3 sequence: CASSLGTSGRASYNEQFF. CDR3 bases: TGTGCCAGCAGCTTAGGGACTAGCGGGAGGGCCTCCTACAATGAGCAGTTCTTC.

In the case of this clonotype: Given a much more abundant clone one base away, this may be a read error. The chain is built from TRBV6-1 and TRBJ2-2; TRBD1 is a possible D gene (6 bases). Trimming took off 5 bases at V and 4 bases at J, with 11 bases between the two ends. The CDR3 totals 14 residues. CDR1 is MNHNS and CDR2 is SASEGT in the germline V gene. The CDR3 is CASSNRAGTGELFF. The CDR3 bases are TGTGCCAGCAGTAACAGGGCGGGCACCGGGGAGCTGTTTTTT.

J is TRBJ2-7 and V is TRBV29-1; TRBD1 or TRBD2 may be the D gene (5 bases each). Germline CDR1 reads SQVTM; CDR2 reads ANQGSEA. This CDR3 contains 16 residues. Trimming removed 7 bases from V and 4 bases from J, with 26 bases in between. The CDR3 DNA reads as TGCAGCGCCATGACATCTGGGACCGCCACTCATTACGAGCAGTACTTC. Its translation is CSAMTSGTATHYEQYF.

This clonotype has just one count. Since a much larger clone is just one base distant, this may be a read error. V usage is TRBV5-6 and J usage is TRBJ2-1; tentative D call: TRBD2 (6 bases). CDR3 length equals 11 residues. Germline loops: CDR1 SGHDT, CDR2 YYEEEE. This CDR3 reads CASSSGREQSF. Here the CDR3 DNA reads TGTGCCAGCAGCTCCGGGAGAGAGCAGTCCTTC.

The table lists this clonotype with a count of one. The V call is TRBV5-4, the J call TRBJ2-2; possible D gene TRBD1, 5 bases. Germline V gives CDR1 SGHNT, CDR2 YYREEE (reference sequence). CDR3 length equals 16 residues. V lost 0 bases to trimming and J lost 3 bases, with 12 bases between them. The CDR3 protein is CASSLADQGHTGELFF. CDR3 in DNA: TGTGCCAGCAGCTTGGCGGACCAGGGTCACACCGGGGAGCTGTTTTTT.

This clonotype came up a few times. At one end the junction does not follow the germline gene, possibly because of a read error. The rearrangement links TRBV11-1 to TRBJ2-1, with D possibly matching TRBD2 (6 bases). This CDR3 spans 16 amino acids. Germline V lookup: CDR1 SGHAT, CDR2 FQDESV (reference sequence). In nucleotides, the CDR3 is TGTGCCAGCGGCATCGGGGGACTCCGATCCTACAATGGGCAGTTCTTC. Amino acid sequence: CASGIGGLRSYNGQFF.

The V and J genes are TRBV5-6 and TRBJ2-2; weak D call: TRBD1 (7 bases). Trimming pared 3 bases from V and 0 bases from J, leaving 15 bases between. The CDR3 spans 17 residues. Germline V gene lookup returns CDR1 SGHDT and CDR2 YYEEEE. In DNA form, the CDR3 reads TGTGCCAGCAGCTCCCTCCCCAGGGGGGCGAACACCGGGGAGCTGTTTTTT. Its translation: CASSSLPRGANTGELFF.